This T cell receptor (beta chain) is from a study of radiation and T cells in renal cell carcinoma. The CDR3 is 16 residues long. Germline CDR1 and CDR2: LGHNA and YNFKEQ. The V gene lost 3 bases and the J gene lost 1 base, with 15 bases spanning the gap. As to treatment: 15 Gy SBRT to primary tumor, nephrectomy 4 weeks later. Nephrectomy followed 15 Gy stereotactic body radiation by 4 weeks. Only in-frame clones appear in the TCRdb table, and some are missing; sequencing was by immunoSEQ multiplex PCR. This sample has more than 8,000 clones, with around 50% found just once. The TCR originated in a man aged 55 to 69 with renal cell carcinoma. Here the sequenced sample was tumor tissue, taken from a patient whose treatment included radiotherapy and nephrectomy. This chain links TRBV4-2 with TRBJ1-1, with a tentative D call TRBD1 (5 bases). CDR3 sequence reads: CASSQTLGTANTEAFF. CDR3 nucleotide sequence: TGTGCCAGCAGCCAGACCCTTGGGACGGCGAACACTGAAGCTTTCTTT.